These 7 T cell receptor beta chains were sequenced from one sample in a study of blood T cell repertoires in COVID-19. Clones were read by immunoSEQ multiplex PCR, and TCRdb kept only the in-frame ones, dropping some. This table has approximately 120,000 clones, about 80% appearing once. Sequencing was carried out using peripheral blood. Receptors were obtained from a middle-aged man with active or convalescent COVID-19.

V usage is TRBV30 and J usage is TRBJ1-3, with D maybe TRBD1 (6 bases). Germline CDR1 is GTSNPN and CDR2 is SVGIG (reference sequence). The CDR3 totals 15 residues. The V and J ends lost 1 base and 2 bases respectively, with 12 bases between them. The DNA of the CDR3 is TGTGCCTGGAGTGCTAGGGGGGGCACTGGAAACACCATATATTTT. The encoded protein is CAWSARGGTGNTIYF. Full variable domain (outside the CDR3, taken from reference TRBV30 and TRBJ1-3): SQTIHQWPATLVQPVGSPLSLECTVEGTSNPNLYWYRQAAGRGLQLLFYSVGIGQISSEVPQNLSASRPQDRQFILSSKKLLLSDSGFYLCAWSARGGTGNTIYFGEGSWLTVV.

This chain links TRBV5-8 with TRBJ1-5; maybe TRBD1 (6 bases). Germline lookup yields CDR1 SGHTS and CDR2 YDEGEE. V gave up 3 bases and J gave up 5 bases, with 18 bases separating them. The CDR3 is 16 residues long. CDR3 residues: CASSWRMIGGDQPQHF. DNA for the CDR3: TGTGCCAGCAGCTGGAGGATGATAGGGGGGGATCAGCCCCAGCATTTT.

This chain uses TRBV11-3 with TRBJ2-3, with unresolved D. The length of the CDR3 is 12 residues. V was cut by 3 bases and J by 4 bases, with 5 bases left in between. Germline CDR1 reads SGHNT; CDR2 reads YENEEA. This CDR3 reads CASSLAADTQYF. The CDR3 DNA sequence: TGTGCCAGCAGCTTGGCGGCAGATACGCAGTATTTT.

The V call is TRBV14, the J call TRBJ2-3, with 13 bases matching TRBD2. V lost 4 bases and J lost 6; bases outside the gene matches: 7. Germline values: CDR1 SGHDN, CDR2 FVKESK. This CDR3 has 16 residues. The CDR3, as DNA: TGTGCCAGCAGCCCGCGGACTAGCGGGAGAAGTGATACGCAGTATTTT. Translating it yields CASSPRTSGRSDTQYF.

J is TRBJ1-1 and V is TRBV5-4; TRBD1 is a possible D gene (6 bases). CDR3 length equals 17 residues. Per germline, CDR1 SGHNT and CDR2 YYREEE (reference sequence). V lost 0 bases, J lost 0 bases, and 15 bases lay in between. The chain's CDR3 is CASSLGTAGVMNTEAFF. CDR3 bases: TGTGCCAGCAGCTTGGGGACGGCAGGGGTCATGAACACTGAAGCTTTCTTT.

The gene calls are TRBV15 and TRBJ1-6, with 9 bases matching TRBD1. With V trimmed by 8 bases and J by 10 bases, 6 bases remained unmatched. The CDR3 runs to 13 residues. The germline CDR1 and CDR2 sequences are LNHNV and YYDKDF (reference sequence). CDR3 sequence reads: CATSGQGGSPLHF. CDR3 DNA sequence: TGTGCCACCTCGGGACAGGGCGGGTCACCCCTCCACTTT.

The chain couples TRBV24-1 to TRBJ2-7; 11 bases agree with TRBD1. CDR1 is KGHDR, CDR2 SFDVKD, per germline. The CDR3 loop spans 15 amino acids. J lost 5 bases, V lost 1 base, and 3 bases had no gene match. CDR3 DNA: TGTGCCACCAGTGATTTTCGGGACAGGGGGAACGAGCAGTACTTC. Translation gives CATSDFRDRGNEQYF.